The entry below gives a single TCR beta chain sequence along with its context. What it recognizes is unknown. The gene names here belong to mouse. The CDR3 goes on 4 residues after the read ends, and that part is filled in from the germline J gene. The sample originates from a study of CD8+ T cells in alopecia areata. Trimming removed 1 base from V and 3 bases from J; junction bases left unmatched: 4. Germline V gives CDR1 NNHDY, CDR2 SYVADS. The CDR3 sequence is 17 residues long. Notes on the study in general: Compared with mice, patients displayed less clear TCR sharing, possibly for HLA-related reasons.

Extraction and reverse transcription of RNA yielded cDNA as the sequencing template. Clones were sequenced by immunoSEQ multiplex PCR, and TCRdb holds only the in-frame ones, with some missing. The record shows over 100,000 clones for this sample, with no singletons present. This sequence was found in a C3H/HeJ mouse with alopecia areata. Mice of this strain are of MHC haplotype H2-k. Sequencing input: lesional skin. The chain combines TRBV13-3 with TRBJ2-1, with 13 bases lining up with TRBD2. The DNA read from the CDR3 is TGTGCCAGCAGTGATCCGGGACTGGGGGGGGTCTATGCT. Protein product: CASSDPGLGGVYA. The CDR3 as a whole reads CASSDPGLGGVYAEQFF.